The present TCR beta chain was sequenced within a study of human T cells and chemical hapten exposure. Points from the study as a whole: Sensitizing to DPC left TCRs with a frequency above 1 in 1000 unaltered.

The V gene lost 5 bases and the J gene lost 6 bases, with 10 bases spanning the gap. CDR3 size: 11 residues. Germline V gives CDR1 DFQATT, CDR2 SNEGSKA (reference sequence). This clonotype was seen more than once but under ten times. The target antigen is unknown. The library attached unique molecular identifiers to individual cDNA molecules. TCRdb reanalysed the RACE reads using MiXCR and keeps one entry per CDR3 protein. The sample lists 300,000 to 450,000 distinct CDR3 sequences, approximately 5.8% occurring once. Time point: pre-sensitization, week 0. Specified treatment: therapeutic diphenylcyclopropenone sensitization with weekly scalp DPC. Donors were 18 to 70-year-old alopecia patients suitable for DPC. From whole blood left unfractionated, total RNA was extracted.

The sequence was obtained from a woman between 18 and 30 years old with alopecia areata. Some clones in this sample may be carry-over from other donors' samples. The specimen comprised whole blood, sampled in connection with sensitization to the hapten diphenylcyclopropenone (DPC). The J gene is TRBJ1-1, the V gene TRBV20-1; D gene unclear. The chain's CDR3 is CSAPLIAEAFF. CDR3 nucleotides: TGCAGTGCTCCCCTGATTGCTGAAGCTTTCTTT.